The 10 T cell receptor beta chains in this list originate from one sample, sequenced in a study of CD8 T cells in Susac syndrome. RNA in amounts of roughly 0.5 to 1 ug was reverse transcribed with random hexamers. TCRdb redid the calling of the immunoSEQ multiplex PCR reads with MiXCR, one entry per CDR3 protein. The sample contains a few hundred thousand distinct CDR3 sequences, 92% of which appear only once. Sequenced: CD8+ T cells from PBMCs. The source of these receptors is a human donor with multiple sclerosis.

The chain recombines TRBV9 with TRBJ2-1; perhaps TRBD2 as D (6 bases). The V gene lost 0 bases and the J gene lost 4 bases, with 11 bases spanning the gap. The CDR3 is 15 residues long. The V gene's germline CDR1 is SGDLS and CDR2 YYNGEE. This chain's CDR3 is CASSVGLALYNEQFF. The CDR3 nucleotides read TGTGCCAGCAGCGTAGGGCTAGCGCTGTACAATGAGCAGTTCTTC.

The CDR3 sequence: CASSYSPGSTEAFF. The CDR3 DNA reads as TGTGCCAGCAGTTACTCGCCGGGGAGCACTGAAGCTTTCTTT. The J gene is TRBJ1-1, the V gene TRBV6-6; no clear D gene. V was shortened by 0 bases and J by 4 bases, with 9 bases between the two germline ends. Germline CDR1 is MNHNY and CDR2 is SVGAGI (reference sequence). The CDR3 sequence is 14 residues long.

The chain links TRBV19 to TRBJ2-6; no definite D call. The CDR3 is 12 residues long. CDR1 is LNHDA and CDR2 is SQIVND in the germline V gene (reference sequence). The V and J ends lost 7 bases and 6 bases respectively, with 7 bases between them. CDR3 sequence: CASTGEANVLTF. The CDR3 bases are TGTGCCAGTACGGGTGAGGCCAACGTCCTGACTTTC.

This clonotype was seen a few times. The chain links TRBV5-6 to TRBJ2-7; no firm D call. The ends were cut back, 0 bases at V and 2 bases at J, with 3 bases in the middle. The length of the CDR3 is 12 residues. Germline V lookup: CDR1 SGHDT, CDR2 YYEEEE. The CDR3 loop reads CASSLGTYEQYF. For the CDR3, the DNA is TGTGCCAGCAGCTTGGGGACCTACGAGCAGTACTTC.

The gene calls are TRBV27 and TRBJ2-5; 12 bases fit TRBD2. CDR1 is MNHEY, CDR2 SMNVEV, per germline (reference sequence). Trimming took 0 bases from V and 5 from J; bases not matched to a gene: 13. The CDR3 extends over 19 amino acids. CDR3 in amino acids: CASSLSIVLAGGPKETQYF. DNA of the CDR3: TGTGCCAGCAGTTTATCTATCGTTCTAGCGGGAGGGCCGAAGGAGACCCAGTACTTC.

The genes are TRBV29-1 and TRBJ2-1; 7 bases agree with TRBD1. The CDR3 runs 14 residues. The J segment lost 5 bases and the V segment lost 6 bases, leaving 10 bases of the junction unmatched. CDR1 and CDR2 from the germline V gene are SQVTM and ANQGSEA. CDR3 nucleotide sequence: TGCAGCGTGGGGACCGGGACAGAGAACAATGAGCAGTTCTTC. It yields the protein CSVGTGTENNEQFF.

This clonotype was detected once. The rearrangement joins TRBV12-3 or TRBV12-4 to TRBJ2-5, with D tentatively TRBD1 (6 bases). This CDR3 spans 15 amino acids. The germline V and J ends were trimmed by 6 bases and 2 bases, with 16 bases remaining between them. The CDR3 here is CASSWELDRQETQYF. CDR3 coding DNA: TGTGCCAGCAGCTGGGAACTGGACAGACAAGAGACCCAGTACTTC.

The rearrangement uses TRBV20-1 and TRBJ2-2; 8 positions match TRBD2. Trimming cost V 4 bases and J 4 bases; bases outside gene matches: 8. This CDR3 spans 15 amino acids. Germline assignment: CDR1 DFQATT and CDR2 SNEGSKA (reference sequence). The CDR3: CSAKTAGGPTGELFF. CDR3 DNA sequence: TGCAGTGCTAAGACGGCGGGGGGCCCCACCGGGGAGCTGTTTTTT.

J is TRBJ2-1 and V is TRBV7-9, with D maybe TRBD1 (6 bases). The V end was cut by 3 bases, the J end by 8 bases, with 14 bases between. The CDR3 spans 14 residues. Germline CDR1 reads SEHNR; CDR2 reads FQNEAQ (reference sequence). The CDR3 reads CASSLQGLRDEQFF. The CDR3 nucleotides are TGTGCCAGCAGCTTGCAGGGGTTACGGGATGAGCAGTTCTTC.

The gene calls are TRBV19 and TRBJ1-2; D gene ambiguous. The CDR3 loop spans 13 amino acids. Germline lookup yields CDR1 LNHDA and CDR2 SQIVND (reference sequence). The germline V and J ends were trimmed by 3 bases and 3 bases, with 8 bases remaining between them. In nucleotides, the CDR3 is TGTGCCAGTAGTATCCGGGAGTACTATGGCTACACCTTC. The encoded protein is CASSIREYYGYTF.